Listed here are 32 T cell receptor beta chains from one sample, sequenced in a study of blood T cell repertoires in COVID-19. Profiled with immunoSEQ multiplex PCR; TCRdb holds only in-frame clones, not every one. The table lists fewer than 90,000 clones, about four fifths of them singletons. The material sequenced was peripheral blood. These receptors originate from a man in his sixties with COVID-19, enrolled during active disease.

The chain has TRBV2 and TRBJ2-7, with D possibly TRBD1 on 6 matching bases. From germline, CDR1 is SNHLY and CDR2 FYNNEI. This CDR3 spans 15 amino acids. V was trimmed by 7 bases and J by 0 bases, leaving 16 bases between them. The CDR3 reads CASIPQQGYSYEQYF. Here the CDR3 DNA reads TGTGCCAGCATCCCCCAACAGGGTTACTCCTACGAGCAGTACTTC.

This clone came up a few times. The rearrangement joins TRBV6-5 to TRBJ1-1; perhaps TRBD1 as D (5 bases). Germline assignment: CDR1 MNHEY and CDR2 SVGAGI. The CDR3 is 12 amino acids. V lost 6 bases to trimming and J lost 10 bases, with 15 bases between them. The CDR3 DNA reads TGTGCCAGCAGACGTTCAGGGTATGGAGCTTTCTTT. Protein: CASRRSGYGAFF.

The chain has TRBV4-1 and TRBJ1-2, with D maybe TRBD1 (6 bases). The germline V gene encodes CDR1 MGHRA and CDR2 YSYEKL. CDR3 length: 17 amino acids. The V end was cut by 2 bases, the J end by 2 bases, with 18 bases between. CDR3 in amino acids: CASSQTTGTLPNYGYTF. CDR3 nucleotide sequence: TGCGCCAGCAGCCAAACGACCGGGACACTCCCGAACTATGGCTACACCTTC.

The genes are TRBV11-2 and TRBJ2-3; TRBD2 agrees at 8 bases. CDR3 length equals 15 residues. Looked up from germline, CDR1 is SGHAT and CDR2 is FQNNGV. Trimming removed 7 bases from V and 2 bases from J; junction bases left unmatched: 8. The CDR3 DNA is TGTGCCAGCACCATTAGCGGGACTTTCACAGATACGCAGTATTTT. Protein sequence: CASTISGTFTDTQYF.

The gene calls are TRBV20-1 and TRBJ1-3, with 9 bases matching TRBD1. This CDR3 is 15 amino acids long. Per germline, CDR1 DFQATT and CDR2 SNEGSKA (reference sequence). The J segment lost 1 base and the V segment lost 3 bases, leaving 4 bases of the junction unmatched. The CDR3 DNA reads TGCAGTGCTAGTGTCGGGACAGGGTCTGGAAACACCATATATTTT. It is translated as CSASVGTGSGNTIYF.

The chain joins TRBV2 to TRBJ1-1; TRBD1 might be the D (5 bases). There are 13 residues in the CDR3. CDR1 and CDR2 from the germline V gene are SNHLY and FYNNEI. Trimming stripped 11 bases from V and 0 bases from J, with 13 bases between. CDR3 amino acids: CAGGTIVNTEAFF. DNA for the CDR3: TGTGCCGGCGGGACCATCGTGAACACTGAAGCTTTCTTT.

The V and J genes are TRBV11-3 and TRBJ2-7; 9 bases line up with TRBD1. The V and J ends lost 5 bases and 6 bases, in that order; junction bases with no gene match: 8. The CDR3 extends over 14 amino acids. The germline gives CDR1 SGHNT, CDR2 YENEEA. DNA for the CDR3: TGTGCCAGCAGCGTACCACAGGGGGCGGGCGAGCAGTACTTC. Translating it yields CASSVPQGAGEQYF.

CDR3: CASSQDWGREDQPQHF. The CDR3, as DNA: TGTGCCAGCAGCCAAGATTGGGGCAGGGAGGATCAGCCCCAGCATTTT. The chain links TRBV3-1 (or the pseudogene TRBV3-2) to TRBJ1-5, with D perhaps matching TRBD1 (5 bases). The V end lost 0 bases, the J end lost 5 bases, and 14 bases lay between the germline ends. CDR1 is LGHDT, CDR2 YNNKEL, per germline (reference sequence). The CDR3 length is 16 residues.

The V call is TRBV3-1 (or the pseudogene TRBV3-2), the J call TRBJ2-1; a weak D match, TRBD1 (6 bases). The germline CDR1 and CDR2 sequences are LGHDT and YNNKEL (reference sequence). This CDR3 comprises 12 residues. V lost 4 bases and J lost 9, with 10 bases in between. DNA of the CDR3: TGTGCCAGCAGCCGCAGGGGTAGTGAGCAGTTCTTC. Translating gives CASSRRGSEQFF.

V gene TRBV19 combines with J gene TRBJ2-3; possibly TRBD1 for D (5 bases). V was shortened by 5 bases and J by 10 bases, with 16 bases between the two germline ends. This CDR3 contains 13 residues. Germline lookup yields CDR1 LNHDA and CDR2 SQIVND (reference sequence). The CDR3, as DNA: TGTGCCAGTAGTCCCCAAGGGGCGGCGGCGCAGTATTTT. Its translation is CASSPQGAAAQYF.

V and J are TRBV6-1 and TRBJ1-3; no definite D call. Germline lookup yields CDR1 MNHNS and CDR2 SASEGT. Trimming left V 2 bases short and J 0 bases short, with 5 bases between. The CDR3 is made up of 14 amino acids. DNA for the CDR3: TGTGCCAGCAGTGAACAGGCCTCTGGAAACACCATATATTTT. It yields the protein CASSEQASGNTIYF.

The CDR3 bases are TGCGCCAGCAGCTCGACTCCGGGGGACAATGAGCAGTTCTTC. It encodes CASSSTPGDNEQFF. This chain links TRBV5-1 with TRBJ2-1, with D possibly being TRBD2 (6 bases). The germline gives CDR1 SGHRS, CDR2 YFSETQ. The CDR3 is 14 amino acids. V lost 3 bases to trimming and J lost 5 bases, with 12 bases between them. The full variable domain, with the rest looked up from reference TRBV5-1 and TRBJ2-1, is KAGVTQTPRYLIKTRGQQVTLSCSPISGHRSVSWYQQTPGQGLQFLFEYFSETQRNKGNFPGRFSGRQFSNSRSEMNVSTLELGDSALYLCASSSTPGDNEQFFGPGTRLTVL.

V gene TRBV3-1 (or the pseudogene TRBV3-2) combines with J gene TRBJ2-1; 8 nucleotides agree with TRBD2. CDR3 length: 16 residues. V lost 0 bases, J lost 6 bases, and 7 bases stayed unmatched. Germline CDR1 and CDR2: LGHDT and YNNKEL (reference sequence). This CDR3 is CASSQDGGGRRNEQFF. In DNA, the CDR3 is TGTGCCAGCAGCCAAGATGGCGGGGGGAGGCGCAATGAGCAGTTCTTC.

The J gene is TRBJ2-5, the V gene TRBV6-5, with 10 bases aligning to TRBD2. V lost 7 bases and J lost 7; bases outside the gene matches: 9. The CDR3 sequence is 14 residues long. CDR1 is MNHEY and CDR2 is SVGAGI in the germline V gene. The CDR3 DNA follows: TGTGCCAGCACCGAAGTAGCGGGGGGCGGGACCCAGTACTTC. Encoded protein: CASTEVAGGGTQYF.

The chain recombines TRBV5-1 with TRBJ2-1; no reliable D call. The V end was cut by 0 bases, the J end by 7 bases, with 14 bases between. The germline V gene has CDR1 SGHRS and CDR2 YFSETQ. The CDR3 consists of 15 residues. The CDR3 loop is CASSLGEASRNEQFF. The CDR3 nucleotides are TGCGCCAGCAGCTTGGGTGAGGCCTCGAGGAATGAGCAGTTCTTC.

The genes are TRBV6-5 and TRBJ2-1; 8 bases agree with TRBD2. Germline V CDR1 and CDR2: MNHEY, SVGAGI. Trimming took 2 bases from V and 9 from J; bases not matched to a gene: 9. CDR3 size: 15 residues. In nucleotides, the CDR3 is TGTGCCAGCAGTTACCGGGGGGGTTTTGGCTTTGAGCAGTTCTTC. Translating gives CASSYRGGFGFEQFF.

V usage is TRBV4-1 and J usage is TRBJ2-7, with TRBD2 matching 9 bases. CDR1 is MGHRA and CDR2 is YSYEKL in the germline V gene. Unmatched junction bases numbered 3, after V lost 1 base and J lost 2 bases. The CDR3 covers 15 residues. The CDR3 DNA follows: TGCGCCAGCAGCCAAGGTCTAGCGGGGACCTACGAGCAGTACTTC. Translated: CASSQGLAGTYEQYF.

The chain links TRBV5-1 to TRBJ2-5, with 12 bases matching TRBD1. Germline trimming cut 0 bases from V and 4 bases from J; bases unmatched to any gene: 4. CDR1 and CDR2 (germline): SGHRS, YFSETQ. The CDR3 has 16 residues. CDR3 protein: CASSLDGTGGLETQYF. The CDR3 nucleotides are TGCGCCAGCAGCTTGGACGGGACAGGGGGCCTAGAGACCCAGTACTTC.

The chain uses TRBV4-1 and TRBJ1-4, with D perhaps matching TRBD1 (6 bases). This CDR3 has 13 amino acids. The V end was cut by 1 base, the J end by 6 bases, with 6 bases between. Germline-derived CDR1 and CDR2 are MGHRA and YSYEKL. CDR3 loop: CASSQGGHEKLFF. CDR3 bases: TGCGCCAGCAGCCAAGGGGGGCATGAAAAACTGTTTTTT.

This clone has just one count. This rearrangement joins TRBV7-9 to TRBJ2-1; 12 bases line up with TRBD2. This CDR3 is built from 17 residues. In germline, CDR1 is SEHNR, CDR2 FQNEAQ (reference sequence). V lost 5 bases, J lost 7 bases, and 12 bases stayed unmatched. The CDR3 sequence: CASSPASGRARGNEQFF. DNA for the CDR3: TGTGCCAGCAGCCCCGCTAGCGGGAGGGCCCGGGGTAATGAGCAGTTCTTC.

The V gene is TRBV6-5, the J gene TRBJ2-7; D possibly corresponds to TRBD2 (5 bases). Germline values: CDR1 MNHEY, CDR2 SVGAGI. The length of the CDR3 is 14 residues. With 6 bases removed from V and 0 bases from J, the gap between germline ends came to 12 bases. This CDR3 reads CASRGVAASYEQYF. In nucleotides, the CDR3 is TGTGCCAGCAGGGGAGTGGCGGCCTCCTACGAGCAGTACTTC.

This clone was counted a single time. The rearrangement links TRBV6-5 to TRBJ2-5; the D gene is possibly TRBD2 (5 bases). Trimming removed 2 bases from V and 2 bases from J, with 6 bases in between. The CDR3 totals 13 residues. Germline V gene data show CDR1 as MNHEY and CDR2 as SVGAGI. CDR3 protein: CASSYTGQETQYF. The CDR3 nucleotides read TGTGCCAGCAGTTACACGGGACAAGAGACCCAGTACTTC.

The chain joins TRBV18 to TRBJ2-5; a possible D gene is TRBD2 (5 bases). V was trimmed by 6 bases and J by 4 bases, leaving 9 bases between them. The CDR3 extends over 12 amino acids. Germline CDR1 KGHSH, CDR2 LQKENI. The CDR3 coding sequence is TGTGCCAGCTCGGAGGAGAGAGAGACCCAGTACTTC. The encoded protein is CASSEERETQYF.

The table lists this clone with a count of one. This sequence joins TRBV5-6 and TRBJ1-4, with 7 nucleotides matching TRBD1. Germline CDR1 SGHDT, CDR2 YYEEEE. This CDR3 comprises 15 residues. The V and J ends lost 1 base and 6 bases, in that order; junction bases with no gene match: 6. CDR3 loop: CASSLFQGVDEKLFF. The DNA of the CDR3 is TGTGCCAGCAGCTTGTTTCAGGGGGTTGATGAAAAACTGTTTTTT.

The CDR3 coding sequence is TGCAGCGTTGAATGGGGGGAGGTCTACAATGAGCAGTTCTTC. As protein: CSVEWGEVYNEQFF. The V and J genes are TRBV29-1 and TRBJ2-1, with a possible D match to TRBD2 (6 bases). V was trimmed by 2 bases and J by 3 bases, leaving 11 bases between them. Germline loops: CDR1 SQVTM, CDR2 ANQGSEA. The CDR3 extends over 14 amino acids.

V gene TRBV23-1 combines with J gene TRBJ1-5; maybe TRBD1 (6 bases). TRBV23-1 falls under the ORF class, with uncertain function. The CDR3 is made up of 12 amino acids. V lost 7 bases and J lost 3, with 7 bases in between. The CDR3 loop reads CASKGDNQPQHF. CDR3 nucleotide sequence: TGCGCCAGCAAGGGGGACAATCAGCCCCAGCATTTT.

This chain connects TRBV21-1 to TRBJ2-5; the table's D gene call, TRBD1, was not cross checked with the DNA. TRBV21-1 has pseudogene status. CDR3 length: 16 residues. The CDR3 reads CASTPERDRGQETQYF. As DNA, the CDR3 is TGTGCCAGCACCCCTGAGCGGGACAGGGGGCAAGAGACCCAGTACTTC.

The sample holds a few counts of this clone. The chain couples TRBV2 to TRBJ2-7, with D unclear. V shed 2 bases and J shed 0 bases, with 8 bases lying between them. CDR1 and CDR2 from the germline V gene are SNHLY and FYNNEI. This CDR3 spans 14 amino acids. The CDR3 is CASSERTASYEQYF. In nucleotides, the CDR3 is TGTGCCAGCAGTGAACGTACTGCCTCCTACGAGCAGTACTTC. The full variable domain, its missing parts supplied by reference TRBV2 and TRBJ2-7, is EPEVTQTPSHQVTQMGQEVILRCVPISNHLYFYWYRQILGQKVEFLVSFYNNEISEKSEIFDDQFSVERPDGSNFTLKIRSTKLEDSAMYFCASSERTASYEQYFGPGTRLTVT.

CDR3 region: CSVESGTTDTQYF. The CDR3 region has the DNA TGCAGCGTTGAAAGCGGGACCACAGATACGCAGTATTTT. This chain connects TRBV29-1 to TRBJ2-3; 7 nucleotides align to TRBD2. J gave up 2 bases and V 2 bases, and 1 base lay outside the gene matches. Germline V lookup: CDR1 SQVTM, CDR2 ANQGSEA. The CDR3 loop spans 13 amino acids.

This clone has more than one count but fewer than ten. CDR3 sequence (DNA): TGTGCCAGCAGCTACGGGACAGGGGGAGGAGAGACCCAGTACTTC. This codes for CASSYGTGGGETQYF. The chain combines TRBV5-6 with TRBJ2-5; TRBD1 agrees at 11 bases. V shed 3 bases and J 4 bases; nucleotides not matched to a gene: 5. The V gene's germline CDR1 is SGHDT and CDR2 YYEEEE. The CDR3 loop spans 15 amino acids.

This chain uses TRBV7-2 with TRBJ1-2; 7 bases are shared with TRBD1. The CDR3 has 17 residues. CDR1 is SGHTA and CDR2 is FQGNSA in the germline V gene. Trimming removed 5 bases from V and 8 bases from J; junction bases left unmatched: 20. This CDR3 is CASSPPILGQASGGYTF. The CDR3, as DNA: TGTGCCAGCAGCCCACCCATACTAGGACAGGCCTCAGGGGGCTACACCTTC.

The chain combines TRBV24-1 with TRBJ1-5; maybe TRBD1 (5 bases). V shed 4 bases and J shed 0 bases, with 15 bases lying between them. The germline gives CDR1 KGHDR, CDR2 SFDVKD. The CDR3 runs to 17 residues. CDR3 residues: CATSDPNDSYSNQPQHF. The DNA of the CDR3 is TGTGCCACCAGTGACCCCAATGACAGTTATAGCAATCAGCCCCAGCATTTT.